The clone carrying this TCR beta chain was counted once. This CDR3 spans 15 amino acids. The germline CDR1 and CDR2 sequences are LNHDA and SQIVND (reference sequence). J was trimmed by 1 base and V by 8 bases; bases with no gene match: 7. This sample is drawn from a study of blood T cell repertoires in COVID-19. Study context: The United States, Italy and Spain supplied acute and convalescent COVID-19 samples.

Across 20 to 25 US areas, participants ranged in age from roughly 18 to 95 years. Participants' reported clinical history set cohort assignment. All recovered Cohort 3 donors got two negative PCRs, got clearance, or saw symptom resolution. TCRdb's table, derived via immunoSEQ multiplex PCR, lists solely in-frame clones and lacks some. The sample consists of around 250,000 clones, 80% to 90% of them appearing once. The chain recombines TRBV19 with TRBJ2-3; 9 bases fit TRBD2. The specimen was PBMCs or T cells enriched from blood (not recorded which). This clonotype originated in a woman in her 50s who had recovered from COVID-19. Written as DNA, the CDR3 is TGTGCCAGTGGCCGGCGGGAGGGGGGCACAGATACGCAGTATTTT. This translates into CASGRREGGTDTQYF.